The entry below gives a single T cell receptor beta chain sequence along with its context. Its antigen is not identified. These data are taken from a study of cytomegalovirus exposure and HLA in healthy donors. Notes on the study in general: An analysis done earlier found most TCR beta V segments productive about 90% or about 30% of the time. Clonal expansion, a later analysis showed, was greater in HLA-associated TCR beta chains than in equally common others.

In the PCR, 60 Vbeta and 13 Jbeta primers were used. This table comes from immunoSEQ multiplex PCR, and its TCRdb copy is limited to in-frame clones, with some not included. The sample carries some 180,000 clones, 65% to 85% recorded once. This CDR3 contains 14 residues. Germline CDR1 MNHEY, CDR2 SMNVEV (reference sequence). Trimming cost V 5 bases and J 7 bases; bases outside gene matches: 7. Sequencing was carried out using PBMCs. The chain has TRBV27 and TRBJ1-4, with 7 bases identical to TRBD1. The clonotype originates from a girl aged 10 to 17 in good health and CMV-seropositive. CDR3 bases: TGTGCCAGCAGTCAACAGGGGCAGGGTGAAAAACTGTTTTTT. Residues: CASSQQGQGEKLFF.